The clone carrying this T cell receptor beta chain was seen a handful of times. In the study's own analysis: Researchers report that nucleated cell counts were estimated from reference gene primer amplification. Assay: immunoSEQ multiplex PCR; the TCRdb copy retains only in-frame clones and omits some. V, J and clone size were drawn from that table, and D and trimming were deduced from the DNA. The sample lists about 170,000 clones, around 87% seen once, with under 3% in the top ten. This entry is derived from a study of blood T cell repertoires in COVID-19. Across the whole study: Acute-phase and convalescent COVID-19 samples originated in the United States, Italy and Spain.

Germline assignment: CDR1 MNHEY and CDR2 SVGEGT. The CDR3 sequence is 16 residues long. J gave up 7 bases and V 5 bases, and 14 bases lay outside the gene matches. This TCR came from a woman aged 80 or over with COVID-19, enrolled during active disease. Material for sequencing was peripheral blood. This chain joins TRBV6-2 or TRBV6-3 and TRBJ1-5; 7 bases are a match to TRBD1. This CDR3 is CASSPPTGIVGQPQHF. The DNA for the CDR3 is TGTGCCAGCAGTCCGCCGACAGGGATAGTCGGCCAGCCCCAGCATTTT.